This T cell receptor (beta chain) derives from a study of cytomegalovirus exposure and HLA in healthy donors. Whole-study results and caveats: Rates of TCR association differed by HLA locus in a later analysis, with DRB1 highest and HLA-C lowest. According to a later analysis, donors in an Asian-associated ancestry cluster reportedly had fewer N-insertions than the roughly 720-donor mean. There were some public TCRs occurring in many donors, but most TCR sequences were rare.

A multiplex PCR was run with 60 Vbeta primers and 13 Jbeta primers. Some clones are missing from TCRdb's copy, which holds only in-frame ones; the method was immunoSEQ multiplex PCR. The sample carries 60,000 to 65,000 clones, about three quarters recorded once. A remark on this clone: No antigen is known for it. Other DNA sequences in the same sample also yield this CDR3.

CDR3 length: 14 amino acids. Germline CDR1 reads MNHEY; CDR2 reads SVGAGI. The V gene lost 0 bases and the J gene lost 1 base, with 7 bases spanning the gap. Whereas donors were nominally healthy upon sampling, unrecorded immune exposures were probable. Sequencing was performed on PBMCs. The rearrangement joins TRBV6-5 to TRBJ2-7; D ambiguous. This TCR was recovered from a man aged 45-65 years in good health and CMV-seropositive. The CDR3 DNA sequence: TGTGCCAGCAGTTACTCTGGCAGTTCCTACGAGCAGTACTTC. The encoded protein is CASSYSGSSYEQYF.